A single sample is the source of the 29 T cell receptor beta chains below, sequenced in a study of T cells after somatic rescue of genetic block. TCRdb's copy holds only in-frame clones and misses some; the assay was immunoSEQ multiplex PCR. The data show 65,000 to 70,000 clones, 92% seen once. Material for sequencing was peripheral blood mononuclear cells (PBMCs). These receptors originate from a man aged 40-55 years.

CDR3 in amino acids: CASSLGLDSPLHF. The CDR3 DNA reads TGTGCCAGCAGCTTGGGCTTGGATTCACCCCTCCACTTT. The chain joins TRBV5-6 to TRBJ1-6; unclear D gene. V lost 0 bases, J lost 8 bases, and 6 bases lay in between. Germline CDR1 reads SGHDT; CDR2 reads YYEEEE. CDR3 length: 13 amino acids.

The CDR3: CASSLGTTSNEQFF. The CDR3 bases are TGTGCCAGCAGCTTAGGGACTACGTCCAATGAGCAGTTCTTC. The J gene is TRBJ2-1, the V gene TRBV7-9; tentatively, D is TRBD2 (6 bases). The CDR3 is 14 residues long. Germline lookup yields CDR1 SEHNR and CDR2 FQNEAQ (reference sequence). The V end lost 1 base, the J end lost 6 bases, and 10 bases lay between the germline ends.

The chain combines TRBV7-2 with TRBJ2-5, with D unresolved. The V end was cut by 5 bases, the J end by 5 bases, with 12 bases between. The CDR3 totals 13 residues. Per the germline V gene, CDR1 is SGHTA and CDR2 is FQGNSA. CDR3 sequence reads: CASSPGPPETQYF. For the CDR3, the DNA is TGTGCCAGCAGCCCAGGACCGCCCGAGACCCAGTACTTC.

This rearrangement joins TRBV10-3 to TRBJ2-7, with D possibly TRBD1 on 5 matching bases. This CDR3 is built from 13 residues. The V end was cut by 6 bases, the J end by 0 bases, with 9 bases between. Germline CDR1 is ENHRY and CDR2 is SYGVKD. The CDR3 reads CAIRVDSSYEQYF. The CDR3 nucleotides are TGTGCCATCAGGGTTGACAGCTCCTACGAGCAGTACTTC.

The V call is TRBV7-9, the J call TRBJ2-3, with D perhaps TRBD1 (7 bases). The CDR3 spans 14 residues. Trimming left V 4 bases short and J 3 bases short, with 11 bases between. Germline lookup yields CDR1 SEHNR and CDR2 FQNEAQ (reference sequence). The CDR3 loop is CASSSPGGTDTQYF. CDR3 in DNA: TGTGCCAGCAGCTCCCCAGGGGGGACAGATACGCAGTATTTT.

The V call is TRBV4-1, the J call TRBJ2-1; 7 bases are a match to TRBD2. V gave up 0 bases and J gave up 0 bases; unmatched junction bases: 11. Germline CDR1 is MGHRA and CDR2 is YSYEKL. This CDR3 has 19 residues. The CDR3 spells CASSQEKRGPFSSYNEQFF. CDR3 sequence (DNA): TGCGCCAGCAGCCAAGAGAAGCGGGGCCCATTCAGCTCCTACAATGAGCAGTTCTTC.

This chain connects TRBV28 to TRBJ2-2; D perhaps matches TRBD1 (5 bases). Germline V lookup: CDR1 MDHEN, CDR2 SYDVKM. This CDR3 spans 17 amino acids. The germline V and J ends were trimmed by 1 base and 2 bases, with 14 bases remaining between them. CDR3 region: CASSLSYWGTNTGELFF. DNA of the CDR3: TGTGCCAGCAGTTTATCCTATTGGGGCACCAACACCGGGGAGCTGTTTTTT.

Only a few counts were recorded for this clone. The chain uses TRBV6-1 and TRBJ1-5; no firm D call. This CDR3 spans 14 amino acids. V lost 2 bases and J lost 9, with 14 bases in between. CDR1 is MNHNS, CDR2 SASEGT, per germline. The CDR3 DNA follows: TGTGCCAGCAGTGAATTCACGGGCGTCGGGCCCCAGCATTTT. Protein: CASSEFTGVGPQHF.

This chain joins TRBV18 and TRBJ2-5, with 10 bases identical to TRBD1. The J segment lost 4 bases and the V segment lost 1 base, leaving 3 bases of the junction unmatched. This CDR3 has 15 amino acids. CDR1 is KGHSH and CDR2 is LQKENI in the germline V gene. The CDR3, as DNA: TGTGCCAGCTCACCACGACAGGGGGCAGGAGAGACCCAGTACTTC. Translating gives CASSPRQGAGETQYF.

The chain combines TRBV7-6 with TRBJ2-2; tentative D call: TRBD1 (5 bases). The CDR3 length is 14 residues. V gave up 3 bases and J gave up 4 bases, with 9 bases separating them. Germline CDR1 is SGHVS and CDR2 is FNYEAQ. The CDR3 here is CASSFSGATGELFF. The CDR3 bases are TGTGCCAGCAGCTTTTCTGGGGCCACCGGGGAGCTGTTTTTT.

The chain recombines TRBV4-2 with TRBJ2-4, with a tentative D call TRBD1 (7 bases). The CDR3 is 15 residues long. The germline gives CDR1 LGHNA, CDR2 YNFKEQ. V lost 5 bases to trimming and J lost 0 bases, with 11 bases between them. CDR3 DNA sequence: TGTGCCAGCAGCGCGGGACAGTTAGCCAAAAACATTCAGTACTTC. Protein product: CASSAGQLAKNIQYF.

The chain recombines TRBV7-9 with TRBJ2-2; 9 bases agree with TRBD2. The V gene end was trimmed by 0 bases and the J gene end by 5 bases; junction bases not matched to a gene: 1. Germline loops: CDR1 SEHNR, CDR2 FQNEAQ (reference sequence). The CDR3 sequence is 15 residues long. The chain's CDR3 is CASSLASGGTGELFF. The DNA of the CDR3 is TGTGCCAGCAGCTTAGCTAGCGGGGGAACCGGGGAGCTGTTTTTT.

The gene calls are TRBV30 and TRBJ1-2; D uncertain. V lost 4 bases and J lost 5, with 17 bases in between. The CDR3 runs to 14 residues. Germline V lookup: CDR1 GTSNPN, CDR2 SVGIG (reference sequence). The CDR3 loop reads CAWNPSPAGYGYTF. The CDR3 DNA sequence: TGTGCCTGGAACCCCAGCCCCGCCGGGTATGGCTACACCTTC.

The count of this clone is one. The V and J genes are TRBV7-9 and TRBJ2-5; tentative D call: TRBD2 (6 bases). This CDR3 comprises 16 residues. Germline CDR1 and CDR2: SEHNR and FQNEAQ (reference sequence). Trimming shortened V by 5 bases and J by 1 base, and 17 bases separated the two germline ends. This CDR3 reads CASSPLLSGFQETQYF. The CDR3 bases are TGTGCCAGCAGCCCGTTGTTGAGCGGGTTCCAAGAGACCCAGTACTTC.

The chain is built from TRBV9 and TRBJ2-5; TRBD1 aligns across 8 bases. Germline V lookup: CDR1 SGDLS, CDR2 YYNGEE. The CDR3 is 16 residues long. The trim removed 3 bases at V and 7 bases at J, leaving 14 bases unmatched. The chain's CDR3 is CASSAESWTGSATQYF. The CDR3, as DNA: TGTGCCAGCAGCGCCGAGAGCTGGACAGGGAGCGCGACCCAGTACTTC.

The CDR3 DNA sequence: TGTGCCAGTAGTATTTATTTTGGAGATCAGCCCCAGCATTTT. Its protein product is CASSIYFGDQPQHF. The rearrangement joins TRBV19 to TRBJ1-5, with unresolved D. The germline CDR1 and CDR2 sequences are LNHDA and SQIVND (reference sequence). V gave up 3 bases and J gave up 5 bases, with 11 bases separating them. CDR3 length: 14 residues.

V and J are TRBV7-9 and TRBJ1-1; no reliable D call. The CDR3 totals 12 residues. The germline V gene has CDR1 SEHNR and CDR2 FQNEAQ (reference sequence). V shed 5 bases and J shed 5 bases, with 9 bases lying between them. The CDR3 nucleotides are TGTGCCAGCAGCCAACTTGGAACTGAAGCTTTCTTT. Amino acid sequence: CASSQLGTEAFF. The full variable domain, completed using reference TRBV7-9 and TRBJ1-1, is DTGVSQNPRHKITKRGQNVTFRCDPISEHNRLYWYRQTLGQGPEFLTYFQNEAQLEKSRLLSDRFSAERPKGSFSTLEIQRTEQGDSAMYLCASSQLGTEAFFGQGTRLTVV.

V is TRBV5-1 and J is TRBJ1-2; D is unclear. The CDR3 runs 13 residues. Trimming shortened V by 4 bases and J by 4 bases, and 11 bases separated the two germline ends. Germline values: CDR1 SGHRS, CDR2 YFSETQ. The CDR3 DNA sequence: TGCGCCAGCAGCCCCCAGGTGAGCTATGGCTACACCTTC. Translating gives CASSPQVSYGYTF.

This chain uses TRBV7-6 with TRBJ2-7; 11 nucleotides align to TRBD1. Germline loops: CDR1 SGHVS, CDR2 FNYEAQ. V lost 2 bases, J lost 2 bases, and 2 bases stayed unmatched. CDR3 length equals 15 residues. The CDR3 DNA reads TGTGCCAGCAGCTTACTGGGACAGGGGGCCTACGAGCAGTACTTC. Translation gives CASSLLGQGAYEQYF. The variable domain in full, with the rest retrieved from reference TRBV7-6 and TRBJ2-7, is GAGVSQSPRYKVTKRGQDVALRCDPISGHVSLYWYRQALGQGPEFLTYFNYEAQQDKSGLPNDRFSAERPEGSISTLTIQRTEQRDSAMYRCASSLLGQGAYEQYFGPGTRLTVT.

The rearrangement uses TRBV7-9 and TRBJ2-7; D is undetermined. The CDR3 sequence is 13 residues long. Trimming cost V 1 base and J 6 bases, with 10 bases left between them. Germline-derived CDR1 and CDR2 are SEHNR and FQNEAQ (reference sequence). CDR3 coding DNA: TGTGCCAGCAGCTTAGGGACGATCGGCGAGCAGTACTTC. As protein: CASSLGTIGEQYF.

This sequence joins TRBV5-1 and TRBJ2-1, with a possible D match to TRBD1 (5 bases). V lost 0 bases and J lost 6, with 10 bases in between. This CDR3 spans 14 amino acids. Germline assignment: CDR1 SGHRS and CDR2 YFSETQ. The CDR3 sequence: CASSLAQGFNEQFF. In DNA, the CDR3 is TGCGCCAGCAGCTTGGCCCAGGGTTTCAATGAGCAGTTCTTC.

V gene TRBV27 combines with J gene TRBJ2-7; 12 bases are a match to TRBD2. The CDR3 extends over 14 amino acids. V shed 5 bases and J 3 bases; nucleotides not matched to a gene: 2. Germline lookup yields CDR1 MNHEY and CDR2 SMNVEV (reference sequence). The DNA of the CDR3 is TGTGCCAGCAGTCGGACTAGCGGGATCTACGAGCAGTACTTC. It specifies CASSRTSGIYEQYF.

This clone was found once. The CDR3, as DNA: TGTGCCAGCAGTTTGCCGGCAGGCAGGTACCAAGAGACCCAGTACTTC. Protein product: CASSLPAGRYQETQYF. This chain connects TRBV28 to TRBJ2-5, with no clear D. CDR1 MDHEN and CDR2 SYDVKM come from the germline V gene. CDR3 length: 16 residues. The V end was cut by 3 bases, the J end by 0 bases, with 14 bases between.

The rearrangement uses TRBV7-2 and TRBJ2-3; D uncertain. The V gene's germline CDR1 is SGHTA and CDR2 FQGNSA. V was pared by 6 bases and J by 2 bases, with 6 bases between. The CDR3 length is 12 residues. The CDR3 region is CASRDNTDTQYF. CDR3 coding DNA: TGTGCCAGCAGAGATAACACAGATACGCAGTATTTT.

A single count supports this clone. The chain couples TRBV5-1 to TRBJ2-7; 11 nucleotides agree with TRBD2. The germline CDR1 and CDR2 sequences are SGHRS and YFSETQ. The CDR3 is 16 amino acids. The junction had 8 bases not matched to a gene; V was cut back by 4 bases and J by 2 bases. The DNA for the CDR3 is TGCGCCAGCAGCCCGGAGGGTAGCGGGGGGGCCTACGAGCAGTACTTC. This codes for CASSPEGSGGAYEQYF.

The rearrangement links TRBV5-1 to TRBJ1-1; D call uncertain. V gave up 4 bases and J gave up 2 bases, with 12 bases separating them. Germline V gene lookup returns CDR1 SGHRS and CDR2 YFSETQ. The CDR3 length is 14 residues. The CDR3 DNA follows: TGCGCCAGCAGCACCCGGGATTTTAACACTGAAGCTTTCTTT. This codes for CASSTRDFNTEAFF. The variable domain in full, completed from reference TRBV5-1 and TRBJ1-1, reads KAGVTQTPRYLIKTRGQQVTLSCSPISGHRSVSWYQQTPGQGLQFLFEYFSETQRNKGNFPGRFSGRQFSNSRSEMNVSTLELGDSALYLCASSTRDFNTEAFFGQGTRLTVV.

CDR3: CASSQMGGPLGHEQFF. The CDR3 DNA sequence: TGCGCCAGCAGCCAAATGGGGGGGCCCCTAGGACATGAGCAGTTCTTC. V gene TRBV4-1 combines with J gene TRBJ2-1, with a weak D call TRBD2 (7 bases). From germline, CDR1 is MGHRA and CDR2 YSYEKL. The CDR3 has 16 residues. V gave up 2 bases and J gave up 8 bases, with 19 bases separating them.

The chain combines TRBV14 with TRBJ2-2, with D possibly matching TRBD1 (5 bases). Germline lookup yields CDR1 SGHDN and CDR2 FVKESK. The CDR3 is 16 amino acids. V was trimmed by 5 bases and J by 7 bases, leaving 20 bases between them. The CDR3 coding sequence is TGTGCCAGCAGCTCATCCCGGTTGGGGCTATTCGGGGAGCTGTTTTTT. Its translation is CASSSSRLGLFGELFF.

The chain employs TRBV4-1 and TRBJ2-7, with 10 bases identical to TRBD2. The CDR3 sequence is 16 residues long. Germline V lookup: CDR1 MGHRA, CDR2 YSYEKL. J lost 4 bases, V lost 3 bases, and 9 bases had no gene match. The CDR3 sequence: CASSQSWASGSYEQYF. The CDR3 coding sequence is TGCGCCAGCAGCCAGTCCTGGGCTAGCGGGAGTTACGAGCAGTACTTC.